A selection of T cell receptor beta chains follows, all from one sample in a study of T cells expressing NK-cell markers. From its re-call of the 5' RACE reads, TCRdb lists each CDR3 protein once, without DNA. The record lists 400,000 or so distinct CDR3 sequences, of which the ten most abundant hold roughly 10%. The sequencing sample was made of blood T cells: a sorted CD56 or NKG2C T cell subset, CD4+ or CD8+ T cells, or bulk PBMC T cells (not recorded which). The receptors shown here come from a woman between 45 and 60 years old in good health. The CDR3 runs from the conserved cysteine through the conserved F or W.

V gene: TRBV10-3
J gene: TRBJ2-7
CDR3 protein: CAIRLGLPPYEQYF

V gene: TRBV5-1
J gene: TRBJ2-1
CDR3 protein: CASTPIAGGPSNEQFF

V gene: TRBV3-1
J gene: TRBJ2-7
CDR3 protein: CASSQGVHYEQYF

V gene: TRBV15
J gene: TRBJ1-6
CDR3 protein: CATSRQGSSPLHF

V gene: TRBV7-9
J gene: TRBJ2-2
CDR3 protein: CASSLDRGAAGELFF

V gene: TRBV7-9
J gene: TRBJ2-5
CDR3 protein: CASSFPVQLVHQETQYF

V gene: TRBV7-2
J gene: TRBJ2-7
CDR3 protein: CASSLLLAQGYEQYF

V gene: TRBV12-3/TRBV12-4
J gene: TRBJ1-5
CDR3 protein: CASRDRERGQPQHF

V gene: TRBV14
J gene: TRBJ2-5
CDR3 protein: CASSQVVGLWETQYF

V gene: TRBV7-2
J gene: TRBJ2-5
CDR3 protein: CASSLWGRGLRGETQYF

V gene: TRBV20-1
J gene: TRBJ2-2
CDR3 protein: CSAFNRRGSYTGELFF

V gene: TRBV4-1
J gene: TRBJ2-1
CDR3 protein: CASSQSTPVIYNEQFF

V gene: TRBV12-3/TRBV12-4
J gene: TRBJ2-5
CDR3 protein: CASSFWNAAKRGIVETQYF

V gene: TRBV5-1
J gene: TRBJ2-3
CDR3 protein: CASSLIGDSDTQYF

V gene: TRBV20-1
J gene: TRBJ2-4
CDR3 protein: CSADEQGRGNIQYF

V gene: TRBV20-1
J gene: TRBJ2-5
CDR3 protein: CSARWLAGWETQYF

V gene: TRBV6-5
J gene: TRBJ2-1
CDR3 protein: CASRQTGGEGNEQFF

V gene: TRBV7-6
J gene: TRBJ2-1
CDR3 protein: CASSLGASGTAGEQFF

V gene: TRBV5-1
J gene: TRBJ1-5
CDR3 protein: CASSKDPDQPQHF

V gene: TRBV12-3/TRBV12-4
J gene: TRBJ2-7
CDR3 protein: CASTSDAYSYEQYF

V gene: TRBV12-3/TRBV12-4
J gene: TRBJ2-1
CDR3 protein: CASSSATLGGGEQFF

V gene: TRBV29-1
J gene: TRBJ2-5
CDR3 protein: CSVLAALRTQYF

V gene: TRBV5-1
J gene: TRBJ2-1
CDR3 protein: CASKWLNEQFF

V gene: TRBV11-2
J gene: TRBJ2-7
CDR3 protein: CASSPNTGKSYEQYF

V gene: TRBV27
J gene: TRBJ1-5
CDR3 protein: CASRPTGINQPQHF

V gene: TRBV5-1
J gene: TRBJ1-2
CDR3 protein: CASSETGKSGYTF

V gene: TRBV29-1
J gene: TRBJ2-7
CDR3 protein: CSVEKTGGTYEQYF

V gene: TRBV5-1
J gene: TRBJ2-1
CDR3 protein: CASSPGLAAYNEQFF

V gene: TRBV20-1
J gene: TRBJ1-4
CDR3 protein: CSARDFGSPREKLFF

V gene: TRBV7-9
J gene: TRBJ1-2
CDR3 protein: CASSSGGGGYTF

V gene: TRBV27
J gene: TRBJ2-7
CDR3 protein: CASSLSRSPSYEQYF

V gene: TRBV14
J gene: TRBJ2-2
CDR3 protein: CASSQALTGELFF

V gene: TRBV5-1
J gene: TRBJ2-7
CDR3 protein: CASSSSSGSIGSYEQYF

V gene: TRBV18
J gene: TRBJ2-5
CDR3 protein: CASYDRTRKETQYF

V gene: TRBV7-9
J gene: TRBJ2-5
CDR3 protein: CASSLAPGRGTQYF